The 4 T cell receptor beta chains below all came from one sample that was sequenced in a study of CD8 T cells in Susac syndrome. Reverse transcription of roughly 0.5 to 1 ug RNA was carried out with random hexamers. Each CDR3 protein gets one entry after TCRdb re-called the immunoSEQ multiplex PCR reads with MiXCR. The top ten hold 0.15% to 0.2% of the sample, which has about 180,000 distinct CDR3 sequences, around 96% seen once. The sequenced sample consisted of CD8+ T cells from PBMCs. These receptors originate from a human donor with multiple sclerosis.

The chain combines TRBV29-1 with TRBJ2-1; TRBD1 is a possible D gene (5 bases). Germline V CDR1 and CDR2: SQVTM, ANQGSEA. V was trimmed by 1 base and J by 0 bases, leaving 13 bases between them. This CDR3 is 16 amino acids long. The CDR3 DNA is TGCAGCGTTGAAGGGGGCCGGCTCAGCTCCTACAATGAGCAGTTCTTC. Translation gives CSVEGGRLSSYNEQFF.

The CDR3 coding sequence is TGTGCCAGCAGTCCCTTGGACAGACACAATCAGCCCCAGCATTTT. Encoded protein: CASSPLDRHNQPQHF. The chain recombines TRBV27 with TRBJ1-5; TRBD1 is a possible D gene (6 bases). CDR1 and CDR2 from the germline V gene are MNHEY and SMNVEV (reference sequence). Trimming shortened V by 5 bases and J by 3 bases, and 14 bases separated the two germline ends. This CDR3 contains 15 residues.

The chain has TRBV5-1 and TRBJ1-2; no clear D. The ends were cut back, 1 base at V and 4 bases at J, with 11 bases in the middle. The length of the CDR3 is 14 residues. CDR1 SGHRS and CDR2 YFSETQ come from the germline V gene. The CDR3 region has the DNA TGCGCCAGCAGCTTGCTCGGGCAAACCTATGGCTACACCTTC. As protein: CASSLLGQTYGYTF.

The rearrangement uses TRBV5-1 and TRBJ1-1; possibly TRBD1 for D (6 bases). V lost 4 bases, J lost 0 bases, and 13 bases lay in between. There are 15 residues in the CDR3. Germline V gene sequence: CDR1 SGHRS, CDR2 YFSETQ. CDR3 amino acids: CASSPLQGMNTEAFF. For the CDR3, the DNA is TGCGCCAGCAGCCCCTTGCAGGGGATGAACACTGAAGCTTTCTTT.